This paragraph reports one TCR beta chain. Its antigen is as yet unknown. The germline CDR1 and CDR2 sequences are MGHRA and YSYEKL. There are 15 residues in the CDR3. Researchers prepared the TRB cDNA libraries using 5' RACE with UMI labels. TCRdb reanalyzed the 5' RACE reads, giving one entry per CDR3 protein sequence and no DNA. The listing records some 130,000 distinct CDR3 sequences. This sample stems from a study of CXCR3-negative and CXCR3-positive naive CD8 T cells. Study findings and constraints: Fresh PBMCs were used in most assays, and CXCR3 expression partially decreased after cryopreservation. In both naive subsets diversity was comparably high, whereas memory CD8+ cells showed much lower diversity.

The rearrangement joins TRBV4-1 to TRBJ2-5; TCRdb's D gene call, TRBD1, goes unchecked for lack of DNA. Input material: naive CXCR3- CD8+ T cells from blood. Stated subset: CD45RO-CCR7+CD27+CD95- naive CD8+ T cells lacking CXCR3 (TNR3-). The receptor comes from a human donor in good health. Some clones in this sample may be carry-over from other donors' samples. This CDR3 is CASSPNVGQQETQYF.